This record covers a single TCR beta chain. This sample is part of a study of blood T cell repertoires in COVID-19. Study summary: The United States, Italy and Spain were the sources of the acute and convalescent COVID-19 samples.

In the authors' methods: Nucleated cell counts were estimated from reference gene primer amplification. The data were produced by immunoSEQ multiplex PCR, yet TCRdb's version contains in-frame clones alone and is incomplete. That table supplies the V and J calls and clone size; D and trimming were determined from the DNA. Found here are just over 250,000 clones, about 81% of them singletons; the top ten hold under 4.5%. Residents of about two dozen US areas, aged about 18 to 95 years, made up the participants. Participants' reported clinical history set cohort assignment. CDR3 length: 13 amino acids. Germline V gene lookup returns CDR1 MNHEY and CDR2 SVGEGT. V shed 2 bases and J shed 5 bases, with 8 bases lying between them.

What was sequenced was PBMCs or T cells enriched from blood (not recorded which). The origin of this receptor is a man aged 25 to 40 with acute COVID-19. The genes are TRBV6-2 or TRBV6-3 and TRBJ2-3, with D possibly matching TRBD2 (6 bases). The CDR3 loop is CASSYREQDTQYF. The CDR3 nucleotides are TGTGCCAGCAGTTACCGGGAGCAAGATACGCAGTATTTT.